Below are 28 T cell receptor beta chains sequenced from a single sample in a study of T cell responses to AZD1222 COVID-19 vaccine. Repertoires were generated with immunoSEQ multiplex PCR, while TCRdb's copy carries only in-frame clones and drops some. The data show roughly 180,000 clones, around 90% seen once. The sample in question was peripheral blood, obtained 28 days after the second AZD1222 dose. These receptors were obtained from an adult who received the AZD1222 COVID-19 vaccine.

The rearrangement uses TRBV7-3 and TRBJ2-1, with D uncertain. V was clipped by 4 bases and J by 4 bases, with 14 bases between them. The CDR3 is made up of 15 amino acids. Germline loops: CDR1 SGHTA, CDR2 FQGTGA. In nucleotides, the CDR3 is TGTGCCAGCAGCTCCTCGAGGATGGGGTACAATGAGCAGTTCTTC. This codes for CASSSSRMGYNEQFF.

The chain carries TRBV3-1 (or the pseudogene TRBV3-2) and TRBJ2-5, with TRBD2 matching 7 bases. J lost 5 bases, V lost 5 bases, and 14 bases had no gene match. The germline V gene encodes CDR1 LGHDT and CDR2 YNNKEL (reference sequence). The CDR3 runs 16 residues. The CDR3 spells CASSDPGTTFQETQYF. In DNA, the CDR3 is TGTGCCAGCAGCGACCCCGGGACTACGTTTCAGGAGACCCAGTACTTC.

This clone appeared a few times. The chain uses TRBV9 and TRBJ1-3, with 7 bases fitting TRBD1. The CDR3 runs 14 residues. Per germline, CDR1 SGDLS and CDR2 YYNGEE. The J segment lost 2 bases and the V segment lost 4 bases, leaving 3 bases of the junction unmatched. The CDR3 coding sequence is TGTGCCAGCAGCCAAACAGGGGCTGGAAACACCATATATTTT. This codes for CASSQTGAGNTIYF. Supplemented by reference TRBV9 and TRBJ1-3, the full variable domain reads DSGVTQTPKHLITATGQRVTLRCSPRSGDLSVYWYQQSLDQGLQFLIQYYNGEERAKGNILERFSAQQFPDLHSELNLSSLELGDSALYFCASSQTGAGNTIYFGEGSWLTVV.

The CDR3, as DNA: TGTGCCAGCCGCTCCGGGGGGCTGCCAGATACGCAGTATTTT. The encoded protein is CASRSGGLPDTQYF. The V and J genes are TRBV27 and TRBJ2-3; a possible D gene is TRBD2 (7 bases). The CDR3 totals 14 residues. V was clipped by 8 bases and J by 4 bases, with 16 bases between them. Germline V lookup: CDR1 MNHEY, CDR2 SMNVEV (reference sequence).

This clone was found once. V usage is TRBV10-3 and J usage is TRBJ2-7; D is perhaps TRBD2 (6 bases). The CDR3 spans 15 residues. Trimming cost V 2 bases and J 4 bases, with 15 bases left between them. Germline CDR1 reads ENHRY; CDR2 reads SYGVKD. The CDR3 nucleotides are TGTGCCATCAGTGAGCCCTTTGGGACTGCATACGAGCAGTACTTC. It encodes CAISEPFGTAYEQYF.

This chain joins TRBV12-3 or TRBV12-4 and TRBJ1-2; tentative D call: TRBD1 (5 bases). V was trimmed by 4 bases and J by 8 bases, leaving 11 bases between them. The CDR3 runs 12 residues. As DNA, the CDR3 is TGTGCCAGCAGTTCAGGGTGGAAAGGCTACACCTTC. Its translation is CASSSGWKGYTF.

V and J are TRBV30 and TRBJ1-1; the D is unclear. Trimming cost V 0 bases and J 10 bases, with 9 bases left between them. Germline values: CDR1 GTSNPN, CDR2 SVGIG (reference sequence). The CDR3 runs to 11 residues. The chain's CDR3 is CAWSVAVGAFF. The CDR3 DNA sequence: TGTGCCTGGAGTGTTGCTGTTGGAGCTTTCTTT.

The chain couples TRBV27 to TRBJ2-4, with a possible D match to TRBD1 (6 bases). The V end lost 3 bases, the J end lost 16 bases, and 16 bases lay between the germline ends. There are 12 residues in the CDR3. Germline V CDR1 and CDR2: MNHEY, SMNVEV (reference sequence). The CDR3 nucleotides read TGTGCCAGCAGTTTCCCCGGGACACCGTCCTACTTC. It is translated as CASSFPGTPSYF.

J is TRBJ1-5 and V is TRBV4-1, with 8 bases matching TRBD1. The germline CDR1 and CDR2 sequences are MGHRA and YSYEKL. The J segment lost 0 bases and the V segment lost 4 bases, leaving 14 bases of the junction unmatched. The CDR3 is made up of 19 amino acids. CDR3 DNA: TGCGCCAGCAGCCTGCGACCGGGACAGGTAATTCATAGCAATCAGCCCCAGCATTTT. It translates to CASSLRPGQVIHSNQPQHF.

J is TRBJ1-5 and V is TRBV19; no reliable D call. In germline, CDR1 is LNHDA, CDR2 SQIVND (reference sequence). The CDR3 totals 15 residues. Deletions cut 7 bases from V and 2 bases from J, with 15 bases between. The CDR3 here is CASMERGDGNQPQHF. In DNA form, the CDR3 reads TGTGCCAGTATGGAAAGAGGAGACGGCAATCAGCCCCAGCATTTT.

This clone was seen a handful of times. The chain combines TRBV18 with TRBJ2-2; 8 bases fit TRBD1. The CDR3 is made up of 16 amino acids. The junction had 9 bases not matched to a gene; V was cut back by 2 bases and J by 7 bases. Germline V gene data show CDR1 as KGHSH and CDR2 as LQKENI. CDR3 sequence (DNA): TGTGCCAGCTCACCAACCAGACGGACAGGGTTCGGGGAGCTGTTTTTT. This sequence encodes CASSPTRRTGFGELFF.

J is TRBJ2-7 and V is TRBV18; the D gene is possibly TRBD2 (5 bases). Germline V gene lookup returns CDR1 KGHSH and CDR2 LQKENI. CDR3 length: 13 residues. Deletions cut 1 base from V and 5 bases from J, with 9 bases between. The CDR3 spells CASSPQGAHEQYF. In DNA, the CDR3 is TGTGCCAGCTCACCACAGGGAGCCCACGAGCAGTACTTC.

The rearrangement links TRBV10-3 to TRBJ1-6; D not certain. V was cut by 6 bases and J by 6 bases, with 12 bases left in between. CDR1 is ENHRY and CDR2 is SYGVKD in the germline V gene. The CDR3 is made up of 14 amino acids. The DNA of the CDR3 is TGTGCCATCAGAGACCCGGGTCCTAATTCACCCCTCCACTTT. Residues: CAIRDPGPNSPLHF.

The genes are TRBV7-9 and TRBJ2-7; 11 bases are shared with TRBD2. CDR1 is SEHNR and CDR2 is FQNEAQ in the germline V gene (reference sequence). The length of the CDR3 is 15 residues. After removal of 5 bases from V and 3 bases from J, the junction contained 6 bases not matched to a gene. The CDR3 DNA is TGTGCCAGCAGCCTGAGACTAGCGGGGAGCTACGAGCAGTACTTC. Its translation is CASSLRLAGSYEQYF.

This clone was seen a few times. The chain recombines TRBV28 with TRBJ2-1; D unclear. Germline V gives CDR1 MDHEN, CDR2 SYDVKM. The CDR3 runs 12 residues. Trimming cost V 3 bases and J 7 bases, with 7 bases left between them. The chain's CDR3 is CASSFYRNEQFF. CDR3 DNA: TGTGCCAGCAGTTTCTATAGGAATGAGCAGTTCTTC. The full variable domain, completed using reference TRBV28 and TRBJ2-1, is DVKVTQSSRYLVKRTGEKVFLECVQDMDHENMFWYRQDPGLGLRLIYFSYDVKMKEKGDIPEGYSVSREKKERFSLILESASTNQTSMYLCASSFYRNEQFFGPGTRLTVL.

This sequence joins TRBV28 and TRBJ2-1; possibly TRBD2 for D (6 bases). Trimming shortened V by 1 base and J by 9 bases, and 10 bases separated the two germline ends. CDR1 and CDR2 (germline): MDHEN, SYDVKM. CDR3 size: 13 residues. The CDR3 DNA reads TGTGCCAGCAGTTTATTCGGGCGGGGTGAGCAGTTCTTC. It yields the protein CASSLFGRGEQFF. Full variable domain (remainder filled in from reference TRBV28 and TRBJ2-1): DVKVTQSSRYLVKRTGEKVFLECVQDMDHENMFWYRQDPGLGLRLIYFSYDVKMKEKGDIPEGYSVSREKKERFSLILESASTNQTSMYLCASSLFGRGEQFFGPGTRLTVL.

This chain connects TRBV19 to TRBJ1-6; no clear D gene. This CDR3 comprises 14 residues. The germline V gene encodes CDR1 LNHDA and CDR2 SQIVND (reference sequence). The V and J ends lost 4 bases and 5 bases respectively, with 9 bases between them. DNA for the CDR3: TGTGCCAGTAGTACCGGACGGAATAATTCACCCCTCCACTTT. It encodes CASSTGRNNSPLHF.

V is TRBV27 and J is TRBJ2-5; TRBD1 agrees at 8 bases. Unmatched junction bases numbered 9, after V lost 4 bases and J lost 5 bases. The CDR3 has 15 amino acids. The germline CDR1 and CDR2 sequences are MNHEY and SMNVEV (reference sequence). This CDR3 reads CASSSAGQGMETQYF. Written as DNA, the CDR3 is TGTGCCAGCAGTTCCGCAGGACAGGGTATGGAGACCCAGTACTTC.

The chain employs TRBV5-1 and TRBJ2-1; possible D gene TRBD2, 6 bases. Germline V gene sequence: CDR1 SGHRS, CDR2 YFSETQ. The CDR3 consists of 14 residues. V lost 2 bases to trimming and J lost 4 bases, with 10 bases between them. CDR3 DNA sequence: TGCGCCAGCAGCTTCGGGGACTCTTACAATGAGCAGTTCTTC. Its translation: CASSFGDSYNEQFF.

V gene TRBV5-4 combines with J gene TRBJ2-1; 14 nucleotides agree with TRBD2. CDR3 length: 15 amino acids. V lost 4 bases to trimming and J lost 9 bases; unmatched junction nucleotides: 6. Germline V gene data show CDR1 as SGHNT and CDR2 as YYREEE (reference sequence). The CDR3 sequence: CASSPGTSGGGEQFF. In DNA, the CDR3 is TGTGCCAGCAGCCCCGGGACTAGCGGGGGAGGTGAGCAGTTCTTC.

This clone was seen once. The gene calls are TRBV11-2 and TRBJ2-1; weak D call: TRBD2 (7 bases). The CDR3 runs to 16 residues. V was cut by 0 bases and J by 8 bases, with 17 bases left in between. CDR1 SGHAT and CDR2 FQNNGV come from the germline V gene. CDR3 loop: CASSLEGGHLRHEQFF. CDR3 DNA: TGTGCCAGCAGCTTAGAGGGGGGGCATCTACGGCATGAGCAGTTCTTC.

V usage is TRBV27 and J usage is TRBJ1-4; the D is unclear. Germline CDR1 and CDR2: MNHEY and SMNVEV (reference sequence). Trimming shortened V by 0 bases and J by 8 bases, and 16 bases separated the two germline ends. This CDR3 is 16 amino acids long. CDR3 in DNA: TGTGCCAGCAGTTTATCGCCCCAACAGTCGGTGGAAAAACTGTTTTTT. This encodes CASSLSPQQSVEKLFF.

CDR3 protein: CASKGTLGVRWGRDTEAFF. As DNA, the CDR3 is TGTGCCAGCAAGGGGACCCTAGGCGTCAGGTGGGGGAGGGACACTGAAGCTTTCTTT. The chain couples TRBV27 to TRBJ1-1; possible D gene TRBD1, 5 bases. This CDR3 is built from 19 residues. V lost 7 bases and J 3 bases, leaving 30 bases between the germline ends. The germline CDR1 and CDR2 sequences are MNHEY and SMNVEV (reference sequence).

This clone is a singleton in its sample. The sample holds other DNA sequences that translate to the same CDR3. The rearrangement links TRBV18 to TRBJ1-1; D gene ambiguous. Trimming removed 3 bases at V and 2 bases at J, with 7 bases between. CDR3 length equals 13 residues. From germline, CDR1 is KGHSH and CDR2 LQKENI. CDR3 nucleotides: TGTGCCAGCTCACCGGCGGGTAACACTGAAGCTTTCTTT. Translation gives CASSPAGNTEAFF.

This chain joins TRBV19 and TRBJ1-1; D gene unclear. V lost 7 bases and J 0 bases, leaving 9 bases between the germline ends. The germline V gene has CDR1 LNHDA and CDR2 SQIVND (reference sequence). The CDR3 extends over 13 amino acids. As DNA, the CDR3 is TGTGCCAGTAATCAGGTAATGAACACTGAAGCTTTCTTT. This translates into CASNQVMNTEAFF.

The J gene is TRBJ1-1, the V gene TRBV6-5, with 9 positions matching TRBD1. V lost 2 bases to trimming and J lost 6 bases; unmatched junction nucleotides: 10. The CDR3 length is 16 residues. The V gene's germline CDR1 is MNHEY and CDR2 SVGAGI. CDR3 sequence: CASSYTRDRVNAEAFF. In DNA form, the CDR3 reads TGTGCCAGCAGTTACACTCGGGACAGGGTCAACGCTGAAGCTTTCTTT.

CDR3 protein: CASKDRTVNSPLHF. The CDR3 coding sequence is TGTGCCAGTAAGGACAGGACTGTTAATTCACCCCTCCACTTT. The rearrangement uses TRBV19 and TRBJ1-6; 7 bases align to TRBD1. V lost 7 bases, J lost 6 bases, and 6 bases stayed unmatched. The CDR3 runs 14 residues. Germline V gene data show CDR1 as LNHDA and CDR2 as SQIVND (reference sequence).

The chain carries TRBV5-1 and TRBJ2-1; a weak D match, TRBD1 (6 bases). CDR1 and CDR2 from the germline V gene are SGHRS and YFSETQ. The CDR3 extends over 14 amino acids. The V end lost 6 bases, the J end lost 0 bases, and 10 bases lay between the germline ends. DNA for the CDR3: TGCGCCAGCACGACAGGCAGCTCCTACAATGAGCAGTTCTTC. It codes for CASTTGSSYNEQFF. The whole variable domain, remainder taken from reference TRBV5-1 and TRBJ2-1, is KAGVTQTPRYLIKTRGQQVTLSCSPISGHRSVSWYQQTPGQGLQFLFEYFSETQRNKGNFPGRFSGRQFSNSRSEMNVSTLELGDSALYLCASTTGSSYNEQFFGPGTRLTVL.